This TCR beta chain was sequenced for a study of identical twins. TCRdb redid the calling of the 5' RACE reads with MiXCR, one entry per CDR3 protein. The data hold 200,000 to 250,000 distinct CDR3 sequences, with around 8% observed a single time. With V trimmed by 0 bases and J by 6 bases, 5 bases remained unmatched. CDR3 length: 15 residues. Germline values: CDR1 WSHSY, CDR2 SAAADI. Ten or more counts support this clonotype. A further study also used this sample, focusing on yellow fever vaccine responses in identical twins.

Source material: memory (CD45RO+) T cells sorted from blood. V is TRBV10-2 and J is TRBJ1-5, with TRBD1 identical over 7 bases. This sequence originates from a woman between 18 and 29 years old in good health. CDR3 DNA: TGCGCCAGCAGTGAGTCCAGGGGGATAGTTCAGCCCCAGCATTTT. The encoded protein is CASSESRGIVQPQHF.